The clone carrying this T cell receptor beta chain was detected once. Some clones are missing from TCRdb's copy, which holds only in-frame ones; the method was immunoSEQ multiplex PCR. The table records thousands of clones, 65% to 80% of them present only once. The data belong to a study of immune evolution from preneoplasia to lung adenocarcinoma. J was trimmed by 1 base and V by 4 bases; bases with no gene match: 4. The CDR3 sequence is 14 residues long. Germline CDR1 is SGHRS and CDR2 is YFSETQ. Patient tissue came from resections in Japan or China, 2014–2017. Two lung cancer pathologists independently confirmed each histologic diagnosis.

This sequence was found in a person aged 55 to 79 with lung adenocarcinoma. This sequence joins TRBV5-1 and TRBJ2-5; 7 bases map to TRBD1. The source material was FFPE adjacent normal lung tissue. This CDR3 reads CASSNPGGQETQYF. For the CDR3, the DNA is TGCGCCAGCAGCAACCCAGGGGGCCAAGAGACCCAGTACTTC.